This T cell receptor (beta chain) was recovered during a study of blood T cell repertoires in COVID-19. Study information: Donors in the United States, Italy and Spain gave samples during acute or convalescent COVID-19. The analysed material was cDNA or gDNA that came from T cells, B-cell-depleted T cells, or PBMCs.

Trimming removed 5 bases at V and 6 bases at J, with 14 bases between. Germline CDR1 SEHNR, CDR2 FQNEAQ (reference sequence). This CDR3 is built from 14 residues. The age range of participants was about 18 to 95 years, with residence in around 22 US areas. Donors in Cohort 3 counted as recovered after two negative PCRs, clearance, or symptom resolution. Produced via immunoSEQ multiplex PCR; TCRdb's table is partial and in-frame only. Found here are roughly 150,000 clones, around 73% of them singletons; the top ten hold about 6%. Sample: PBMCs or T cells enriched from blood (not recorded which). The TCR sequence derives from a woman aged 45-65 years who had recovered from COVID-19. The J gene is TRBJ1-5, the V gene TRBV7-9, with D tentatively TRBD1 (6 bases). In DNA, the CDR3 is TGTGCCAGCAGCACCCACAGGGTACTTCAGCCCCAGCATTTT. Its translation: CASSTHRVLQPQHF.